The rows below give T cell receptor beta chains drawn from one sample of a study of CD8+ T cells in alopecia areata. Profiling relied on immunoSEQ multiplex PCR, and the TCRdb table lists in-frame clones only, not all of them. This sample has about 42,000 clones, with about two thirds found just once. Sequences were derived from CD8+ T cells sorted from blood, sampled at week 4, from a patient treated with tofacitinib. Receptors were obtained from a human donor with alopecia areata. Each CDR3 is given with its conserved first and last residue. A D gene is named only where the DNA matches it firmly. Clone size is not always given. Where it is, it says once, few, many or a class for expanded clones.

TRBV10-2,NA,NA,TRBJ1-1,CASSVNTEAFF,TGCGCCAGCAGTGTTAACACTGAAGCTTTCTTT
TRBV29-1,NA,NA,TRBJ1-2,CSAMLETAQCTF,TGCAGCGCCATGCTAGAGACAGCCCAATGCACCTTC
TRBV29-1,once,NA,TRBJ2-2,CSGRMGGELFF,TGCAGCGGCCGCATGGGCGGGGAGCTGTTTTTT
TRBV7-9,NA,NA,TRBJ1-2,CASSPGGANYGYTF,TGTGCCAGCAGCCCAGGCGGGGCCAACTATGGCTACACCTTC
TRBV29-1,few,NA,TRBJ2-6,CSVDPPGANVLTF,TGCAGCGTTGATCCCCCTGGGGCCAACGTCCTGACTTTC
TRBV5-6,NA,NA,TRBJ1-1,CASSLEGSGTEAFF,TGTGCCAGCAGCTTGGAGGGTTCGGGGACTGAAGCTTTCTTT
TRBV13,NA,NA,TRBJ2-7,CASSLTGQAGNEQYF,TGTGCCAGCAGCTTAACAGGGCAGGCGGGAAACGAGCAGTACTTC
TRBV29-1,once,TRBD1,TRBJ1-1,CSVLGTGGGNTEAFF,TGCAGCGTTCTTGGGACAGGCGGGGGAAACACTGAAGCTTTCTTT
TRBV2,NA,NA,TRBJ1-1,CALRVYAATEAFF,TGTGCCCTCAGGGTTTACGCCGCCACTGAAGCTTTCTTT
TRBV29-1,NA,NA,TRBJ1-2,CSVEDLPEGYGYTF,TGCAGCGTTGAAGATCTCCCCGAGGGCTATGGCTACACCTTC
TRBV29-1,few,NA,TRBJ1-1,CSVERGEAFF,TGCAGCGTTGAGAGAGGTGAAGCTTTCTTT
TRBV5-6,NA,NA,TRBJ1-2,CASSPGTGNYGYTF,TGTGCCAGCAGCCCTGGTACAGGGAACTATGGCTACACCTTC
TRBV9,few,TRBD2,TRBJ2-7,CASSPTGGPYEQYF,TGTGCCAGCAGCCCCACGGGGGGACCCTACGAGCAGTACTTC
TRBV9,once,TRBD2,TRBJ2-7,CASSPGLAGYEQYF,TGTGCCAGCAGCCCGGGACTAGCGGGGTACGAGCAGTACTTC
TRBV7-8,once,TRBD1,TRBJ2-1,CASSLGTGGNEQFF,TGTGCCAGCAGCCTTGGGACAGGGGGCAATGAGCAGTTCTTC
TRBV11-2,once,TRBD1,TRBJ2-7,CASSLGQTYEQYF,TGTGCCAGCAGCTTGGGACAGACCTACGAGCAGTACTTC
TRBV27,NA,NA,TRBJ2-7,CASSLIFGGRYEQYF,TGTGCCAGCAGTTTAATATTCGGGGGACGGTACGAGCAGTACTTC
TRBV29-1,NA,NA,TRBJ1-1,CSVETENTEAFF,TGCAGCGTTGAGACCGAGAACACTGAAGCTTTCTTT
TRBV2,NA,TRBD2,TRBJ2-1,CASSDWVAGDNEQFF,TGTGCCAGCAGTGATTGGGTTGCGGGGGACAATGAGCAGTTCTTC
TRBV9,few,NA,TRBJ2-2,CASSVDTGELFF,TGTGCCAGCAGCGTAGACACCGGGGAGCTGTTTTTT
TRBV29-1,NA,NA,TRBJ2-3,CSVELGPTDTQYF,TGCAGCGTTGAATTAGGACCTACAGATACGCAGTATTTT
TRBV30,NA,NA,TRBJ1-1,CAWSVGGNTEAFF,TGTGCCTGGAGTGTAGGGGGGAACACTGAAGCTTTCTTT
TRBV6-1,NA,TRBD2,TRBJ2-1,CASSELLAGGINEQFF,TGTGCCAGCAGTGAACTCCTAGCGGGGGGGATCAATGAGCAGTTCTTC
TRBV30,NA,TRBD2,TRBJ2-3,CAWSSGGATDTQYF,TGTGCCTGGAGTAGCGGGGGGGCCACAGATACGCAGTATTTT
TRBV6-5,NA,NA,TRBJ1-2,CASSYTGSLNYGYTF,TGTGCCAGCAGTTACACTGGCTCCTTAAACTATGGCTACACCTTC
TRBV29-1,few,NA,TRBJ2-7,CSVRSDYEQYF,TGCAGCGTCCGGTCGGACTACGAGCAGTACTTC
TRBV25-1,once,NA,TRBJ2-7,CASSYRYSYEQYF,TGTGCCAGCAGTTACAGGTACTCCTACGAGCAGTACTTC
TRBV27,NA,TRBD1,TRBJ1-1,CASSWRTGPNTEAFF,TGTGCCAGCAGTTGGAGGACAGGGCCGAACACTGAAGCTTTCTTT
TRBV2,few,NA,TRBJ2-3,CASTPRGADTQYF,TGTGCCAGCACCCCGAGGGGGGCAGATACGCAGTATTTT
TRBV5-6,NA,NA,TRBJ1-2,CASSTGGDYGYTF,TGTGCCAGCAGCACTGGGGGAGACTATGGCTACACCTTC
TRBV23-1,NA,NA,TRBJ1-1,CASSRGQSNTEAFF,TGCGCCAGCAGTCGCGGACAGTCGAACACTGAAGCTTTCTTT
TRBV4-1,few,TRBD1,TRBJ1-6,CASSTGTGGSPLHF,TGCGCCAGCTCTACCGGGACAGGGGGGTCACCCCTCCACTTT
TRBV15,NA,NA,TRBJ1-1,CATSRDTGRTEAFF,TGTGCCACCAGCAGAGATACTGGTCGAACTGAAGCTTTCTTT
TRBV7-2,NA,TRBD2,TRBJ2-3,CASSPSAGGPDTQYF,TGTGCCAGCAGCCCTTCAGCGGGGGGGCCAGATACGCAGTATTTT
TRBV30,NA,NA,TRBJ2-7,CAWGWTSYEQYF,TGTGCCTGGGGATGGACTTCCTACGAGCAGTACTTC
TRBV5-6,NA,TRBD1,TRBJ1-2,CASSFGQDLTF,TGTGCCAGCAGCTTCGGACAGGACTTAACCTTC
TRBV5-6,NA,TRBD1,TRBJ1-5,CASRTGTDSNQPQHF,TGTGCCAGCAGGACCGGGACAGATAGCAATCAGCCCCAGCATTTT
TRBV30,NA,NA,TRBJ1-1,CAWSSPDRRNTEAFF,TGTGCCTGGAGTTCCCCGGACCGCCGAAACACTGAAGCTTTCTTT
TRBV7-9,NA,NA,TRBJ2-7,CASSLAGSSYEQYF,TGTGCCAGCAGCTTAGCAGGGAGCTCCTACGAGCAGTACTTC
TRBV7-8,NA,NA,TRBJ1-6,CASSLVGAGGSPLHF,TGTGCCAGCAGCTTAGTTGGGGCCGGGGGTTCACCCCTCCACTTT
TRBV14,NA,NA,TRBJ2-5,CASSQDHGQETQYF,TGTGCCAGCAGCCAAGATCACGGCCAAGAGACCCAGTACTTC
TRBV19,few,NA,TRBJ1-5,CATETGANQPQHF,TGTGCCACAGAGACGGGGGCCAATCAGCCCCAGCATTTT
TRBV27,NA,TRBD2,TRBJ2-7,CASSPSGGQVAWEQYF,TGTGCCAGCAGTCCCTCGGGAGGCCAGGTGGCATGGGAGCAGTACTTC
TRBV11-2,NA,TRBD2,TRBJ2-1,CASSYRPPGLADNEQFF,TGTGCCAGCAGCTACCGGCCCCCGGGACTAGCCGACAATGAGCAGTTCTTC
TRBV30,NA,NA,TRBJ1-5,CAWSVEGAGNQPQHF,TGTGCCTGGAGTGTCGAGGGAGCGGGCAATCAGCCCCAGCATTTT
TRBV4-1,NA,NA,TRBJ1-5,CASSPNVGGNQPQHF,TGCGCCAGCAGCCCGAACGTAGGGGGCAATCAGCCCCAGCATTTT
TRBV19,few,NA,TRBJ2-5,CASSIAIGEETQYF,TGTGCCAGTAGTATAGCAATAGGGGAAGAGACCCAGTACTTC
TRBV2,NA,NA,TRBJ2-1,CASSEGMSGPSYNEQFF,TGTGCCAGCAGTGAAGGGATGTCAGGCCCCTCCTACAATGAGCAGTTCTTC
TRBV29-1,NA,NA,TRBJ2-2,CSGRLVGTGELFF,TGCAGCGGTAGACTAGTCGGCACCGGGGAGCTGTTTTTT
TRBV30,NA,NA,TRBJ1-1,CAWSPGAAEAFF,TGTGCCTGGAGTCCTGGGGCGGCAGAAGCTTTCTTT
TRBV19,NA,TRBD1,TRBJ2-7,CASSVGQGTYEQYF,TGTGCCAGTAGTGTCGGACAGGGTACCTACGAGCAGTACTTC
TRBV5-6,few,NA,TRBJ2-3,CASSDYGVGAVPNTDTQYF,TGTGCCAGCAGCGATTATGGCGTGGGGGCGGTTCCTAACACAGATACGCAGTATTTT
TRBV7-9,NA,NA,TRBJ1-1,CASSLVDGNTEAFF,TGTGCCAGCAGCTTAGTCGACGGAAACACTGAAGCTTTCTTT
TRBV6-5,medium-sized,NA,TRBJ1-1,CASGGGLGTEAFF,TGTGCCTCGGGCGGGGGGCTCGGCACTGAAGCTTTCTTT
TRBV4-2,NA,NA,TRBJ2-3,CASSQDATDTQYF,TGTGCCAGCAGCCAAGATGCCACAGATACGCAGTATTTT
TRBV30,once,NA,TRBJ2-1,CAWSVIRRSIREQFF,TGTGCCTGGAGTGTTATAAGAAGGAGCATCCGAGAGCAGTTCTTC
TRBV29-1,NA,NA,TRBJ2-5,CSVERRSTSQETQYF,TGCAGCGTTGAGAGGCGGAGCACTTCACAAGAGACCCAGTACTTC
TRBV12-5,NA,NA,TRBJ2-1,CASELSYNEQFF,TGTGCTAGTGAACTGTCCTACAATGAGCAGTTCTTC
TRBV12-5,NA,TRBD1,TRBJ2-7,CAGDRGAPEQYF,TGTGCCGGGGACAGGGGGGCTCCCGAGCAGTACTTC